Listed below are T cell receptor beta chains from one sample, sequenced in a study of blood T cell repertoires in COVID-19. Assay: immunoSEQ multiplex PCR; the TCRdb copy retains only in-frame clones and omits some. The sample shows about 440,000 clones, approximately 90% of them seen only once. The specimen was peripheral blood. Every receptor here comes from a woman in her 30s with acute or convalescent COVID-19. Each CDR3 is given with its conserved first and last residue. D genes are given only for firm matches.

cdr3_length j_call v_call d_call cdr3_aa
13 TRBJ1-4 TRBV4-2 - CASSQGSNEKLFF
15 TRBJ2-3 TRBV4-1 TRBD2 CASSLSGGGGDTQYF
13 TRBJ2-7 TRBV12-3/TRBV12-4 - CASRITGFYEQYF
13 TRBJ1-1 TRBV30 TRBD1 CAWRENRGSEAFF
16 TRBJ2-2 TRBV28 TRBD1 CASSPDRGPNTGELFF
15 TRBJ1-3 TRBV6-2/TRBV6-3 - CASGQGVFSGNTIYF
17 TRBJ1-1 TRBV30 - CAWSRFETVLIHTEAFF
14 TRBJ2-2 TRBV9 - CASTVGVGSGELFF
14 TRBJ2-5 TRBV6-2/TRBV6-3 - CASSYSRSPETQYF
14 TRBJ1-4 TRBV27 TRBD1 CASSFSTGGQKLFF
16 TRBJ1-1 TRBV11-2 TRBD1 CASSLSGGQGNTEAFF
14 TRBJ1-2 TRBV9 TRBD1 CASSGRDREDGYTF
15 TRBJ2-3 TRBV11-2 TRBD2 CASSGSGASTDTQYF
13 TRBJ1-6 TRBV12-3/TRBV12-4 - CASSRDTYSPLHF
13 TRBJ1-2 TRBV11-2 TRBD1 CASRAWTGFGYTF
14 TRBJ1-1 TRBV3-1/TRBV3-2 - CASRRSEVGTEAFF
13 TRBJ1-5 TRBV20-1 - CSASSGGDQPQHF
13 TRBJ2-5 TRBV6-5 - CASSYSSQETQYF